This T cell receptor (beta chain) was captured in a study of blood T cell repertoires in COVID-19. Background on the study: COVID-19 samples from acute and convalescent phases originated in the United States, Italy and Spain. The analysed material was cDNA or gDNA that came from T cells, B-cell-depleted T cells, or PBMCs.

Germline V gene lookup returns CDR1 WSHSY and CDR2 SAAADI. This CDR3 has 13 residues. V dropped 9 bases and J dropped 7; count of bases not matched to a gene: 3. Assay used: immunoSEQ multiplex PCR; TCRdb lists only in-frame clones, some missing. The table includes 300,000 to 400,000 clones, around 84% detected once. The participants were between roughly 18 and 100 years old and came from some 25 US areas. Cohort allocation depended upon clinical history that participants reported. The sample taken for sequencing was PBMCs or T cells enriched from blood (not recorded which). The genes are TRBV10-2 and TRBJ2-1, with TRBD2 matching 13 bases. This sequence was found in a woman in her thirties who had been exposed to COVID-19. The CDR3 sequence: CASGTSGENEQFF. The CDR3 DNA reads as TGCGCCAGTGGGACTAGCGGGGAGAATGAGCAGTTCTTC.